A selection of T cell receptor beta chains follows, all from one sample in a study of blood T cell repertoires in COVID-19. The assay was immunoSEQ multiplex PCR, and TCRdb's table has in-frame clones only and misses some. The sample yields roughly 100,000 clones, roughly 71% seen once. Material: peripheral blood. The receptor set was obtained from a woman older than 75 with acute or convalescent COVID-19. CDR3s leave out the opening cysteine and the closing phenylalanine or tryptophan.

v_call	j_call	cdr3_aa
TRBV18	TRBJ1-2	ASSPPVTGGYT
TRBV4-3	TRBJ2-2	ASSPIGLAGDTGELF
TRBV28	TRBJ1-5	ASTIGGRVVVSQH
TRBV2	TRBJ1-6	ASSPQGAKIDSPLH
TRBV30	TRBJ2-5	VLREGAGETQY
TRBV7-3	TRBJ2-4	ASSSEDKNIQY
TRBV6-5	TRBJ1-2	ASSWADKNYGYT
TRBV7-9	TRBJ2-7	ASSLDTGGLSYEQY
TRBV19	TRBJ1-5	ASSIGGNSNQPQH
TRBV7-9	TRBJ1-2	ASSLVGKGKNYGYT
TRBV5-4	TRBJ1-4	ASSLRSNEKLF
TRBV5-1	TRBJ1-2	ASSYIGAENYGYT
TRBV28	TRBJ2-2	ASEGVNTGELF
TRBV7-9	TRBJ1-3	ASNLQGSSGNTIY
TRBV5-1	TRBJ1-1	ASSLALISDRDTEAF
TRBV21-1	TRBJ2-6	ASKEREPPPGANVLT
TRBV5-1	TRBJ1-1	ASSQGGLALEAF
TRBV4-3	TRBJ1-2	ASSHLSGGRDYGYT
TRBV11-3	TRBJ2-2	ASSPEWGELF
TRBV6-2/TRBV6-3	TRBJ1-2	ASSHDRGSKIYGYT
TRBV7-2	TRBJ2-7	ASSLAGIRTYEQY
TRBV19	TRBJ1-2	ASSLGQGNYGYT
TRBV6-2/TRBV6-3	TRBJ2-1	ASSYEGRSSYNEQF
TRBV24-1	TRBJ2-3	ATELPLAATDTQY
TRBV7-9	TRBJ1-3	ASSRNYRNTIY
TRBV30	TRBJ1-4	AWSFSGEKLF
TRBV7-9	TRBJ1-1	ASSLVSGDRGTEAF
TRBV18	TRBJ1-2	ASSPGTAYGYT
TRBV6-1	TRBJ2-7	ASSEPGHSSYEQY
TRBV11-3	TRBJ1-1	ASSLDGPPNTEAF
TRBV14	TRBJ1-1	ASSQGDRLAAF
TRBV2	TRBJ2-5	ASSEALSGLETQY
TRBV6-1	TRBJ2-7	ASSEAGGGRYEQY
TRBV9	TRBJ1-3	ASSVDGGSSGNTIY
TRBV19	TRBJ1-2	ASAGALGYGYT
TRBV12-3/TRBV12-4	TRBJ1-1	ASSLGNTEAF